Listed below are T cell receptor beta chains from one sample, sequenced in a study of OX40 agonist ivuxolimab in advanced cancers. Repertoires were generated with immunoSEQ multiplex PCR, while TCRdb's copy carries only in-frame clones and drops some. The table lists about 94,000 clones, around 90% of them singletons. The material sequenced was CD4+ or CD8+ T cells sorted from blood, taken in a trial of the OX40 agonist ivuxolimab. Source of these receptors: an adult with an advanced solid tumor such as melanoma, head and neck, liver or kidney cancer. CDR3s include the opening cysteine and the closing phenylalanine or tryptophan. The D gene is left open where the match is weak. The size field is filled for only some rows; it gives once, few, many or a size class.

v_call	j_call	d_call	clone_size	cdr3_nt	cdr3_aa
TRBV23-1	TRBJ2-1	TRBD2	NA	TGCGCCAGCAGTTCACTAGCGGGGGGGCCCTATGAGCAGTTCTTC	CASSSLAGGPYEQFF
TRBV20-1	TRBJ1-2	NA	few	TGCAGTGCTAGGGGGGCCCATGGCTACACCTTC	CSARGAHGYTF
TRBV7-9	TRBJ1-1	NA	NA	TGTGCCAGCAGCCGTACGGGCACTGAAGCTTTCTTT	CASSRTGTEAFF
TRBV2	TRBJ2-3	TRBD2	NA	TGTGCCAGCAGCTCCAGCGGGGGGGTCACAGATACGCAGTATTTT	CASSSSGGVTDTQYF
TRBV19	TRBJ1-1	NA	NA	TGTGCCAGTAGTCAGGGCCTGAACACTGAAGCTTTCTTT	CASSQGLNTEAFF
TRBV29-1	TRBJ1-1	NA	NA	TGCAGCGTTGAAGGACGGAACACTGAAGCTTTCTTT	CSVEGRNTEAFF
TRBV6-1	TRBJ2-3	NA	NA	TGTGCCAGCAGTGAAGCGGGTAGCGGTAGCACAGATACGCAGTATTTT	CASSEAGSGSTDTQYF
TRBV10-3	TRBJ2-7	NA	NA	TGTGCCATCAGCTCCGGGACACCCAACGAGCAGTACTTC	CAISSGTPNEQYF
TRBV19	TRBJ2-1	TRBD1	NA	TGTGCCAGTAGTCAAACAGGGGGGTCCTACAATGAGCAGTTCTTC	CASSQTGGSYNEQFF
TRBV5-1	TRBJ2-1	TRBD1	once	TGCGCCAGCAGCTCGGGACAGGCTTACAATGAGCAGTTCTTC	CASSSGQAYNEQFF
TRBV7-2	TRBJ2-1	TRBD2	once	TGTGCCAGCAGCCCAGCGGGGGGAGTGGATGAGCAGTTCTTC	CASSPAGGVDEQFF
TRBV9	TRBJ2-7	NA	NA	TGTGCCAGCAGCGTAGGAGGGGTCGACCCCCGCGAGCAGTACTTC	CASSVGGVDPREQYF
TRBV11-2	TRBJ2-1	TRBD2	NA	TGTGCCAGCAGCTTAGACAGGGAGGGTGAGCAGTTCTTC	CASSLDREGEQFF
TRBV23-1	TRBJ1-1	NA	once	TGCGCCAGCAGTCAATCCCCCAGGAACACTGAAGCTTTCTTT	CASSQSPRNTEAFF